This T cell receptor beta chain was identified in a study of blood T cell repertoires in COVID-19. Overall study context: Donors in the United States, Italy and Spain gave samples during acute or convalescent COVID-19.

Assay: immunoSEQ multiplex PCR; the TCRdb copy retains only in-frame clones and omits some. The sample lists 250,000 or so clones; roughly 87% were seen once. The CDR3 has 15 amino acids. Germline CDR1 reads SGHVS; CDR2 reads FNYEAQ. Trimming stripped 1 base from V and 1 base from J, with 10 bases between. The sequence was collected from a middle-aged woman who had recovered from COVID-19. The chain couples TRBV7-6 to TRBJ1-1; D not resolved. The sequenced sample was peripheral blood. CDR3 region: CASSLGLEGNTEAFF. DNA of the CDR3: TGTGCCAGCAGCTTAGGGTTGGAGGGGAACACTGAAGCTTTCTTT.